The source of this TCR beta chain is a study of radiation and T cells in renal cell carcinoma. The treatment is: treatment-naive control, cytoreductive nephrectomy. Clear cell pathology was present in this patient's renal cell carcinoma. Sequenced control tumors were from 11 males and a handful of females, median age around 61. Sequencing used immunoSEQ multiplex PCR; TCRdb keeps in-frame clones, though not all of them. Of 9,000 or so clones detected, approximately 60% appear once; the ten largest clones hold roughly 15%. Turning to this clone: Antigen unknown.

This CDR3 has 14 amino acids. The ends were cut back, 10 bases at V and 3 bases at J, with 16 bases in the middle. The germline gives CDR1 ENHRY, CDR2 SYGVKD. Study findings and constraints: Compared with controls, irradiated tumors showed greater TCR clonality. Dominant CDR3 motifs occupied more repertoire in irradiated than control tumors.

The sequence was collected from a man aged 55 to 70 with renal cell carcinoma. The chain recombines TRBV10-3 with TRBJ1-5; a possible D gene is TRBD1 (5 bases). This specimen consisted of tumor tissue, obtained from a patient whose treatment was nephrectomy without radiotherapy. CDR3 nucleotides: TGTGCCACCGGCGGACACAGCTTCAATCAGCCCCAGCATTTT. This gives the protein CATGGHSFNQPQHF.